The clone carrying this T cell receptor (beta chain) was seen many times. The antigen remains undetermined. Time point defined: persistent/refractory GD, antithyroid drugs over 5 years with positive TRAb. From RNA extracted from PBMCs, the TCR library was made. Under American Thyroid Association guidelines, Graves' disease was diagnosed. Arm-PCR of CDR3 regions with iRepertoire HTBI primers generated TCR beta libraries. TCRdb passed the multiplex PCR reads through MiXCR, listing each CDR3 protein once. The table includes 300,000 to 400,000 distinct CDR3 sequences, around a fifth detected once. The sample comes from a study of regulatory T cells in long-lasting Graves disease. Study-level background: Persistent cases took antithyroid drugs over 5 years and stayed TSH receptor antibody positive.

Findings and limits, study-wide: Patients with persistent Graves' had lower TCR diversity than newly diagnosed patients. TRBV28, TRBJ1-2 and TRBJ2-5 emerged as the favored segments in persistent disease.

This CDR3 is 14 amino acids long. The germline CDR1 and CDR2 sequences are LGHDT and YNNKEL (reference sequence). V was clipped by 2 bases and J by 2 bases, with 9 bases between them. The V and J genes are TRBV3-1 and TRBJ1-1; no firm D call. The source is a female donor with Graves disease. Here the sequenced sample was peripheral blood mononuclear cells (PBMCs), taken when the disease was refractory, from a patient treated with antithyroid drugs. The CDR3 region is CASSQMESNTEAFF. The DNA for the CDR3 is TGTGCCAGCAGCCAAATGGAGAGTAACACTGAAGCTTTCTTT.